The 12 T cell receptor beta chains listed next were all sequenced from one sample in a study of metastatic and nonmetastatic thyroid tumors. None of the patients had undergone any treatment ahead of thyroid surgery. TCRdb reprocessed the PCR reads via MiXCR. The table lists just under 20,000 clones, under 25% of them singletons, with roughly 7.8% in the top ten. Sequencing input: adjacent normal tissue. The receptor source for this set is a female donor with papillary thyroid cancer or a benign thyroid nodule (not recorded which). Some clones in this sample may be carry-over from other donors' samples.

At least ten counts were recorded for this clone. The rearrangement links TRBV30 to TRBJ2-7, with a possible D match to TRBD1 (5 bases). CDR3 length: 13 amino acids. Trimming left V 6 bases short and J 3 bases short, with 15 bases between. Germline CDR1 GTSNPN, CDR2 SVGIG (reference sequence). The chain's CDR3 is CACKGFRSYEQYF. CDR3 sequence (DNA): TGTGCCTGTAAGGGGTTCAGGAGCTACGAGCAGTACTTC. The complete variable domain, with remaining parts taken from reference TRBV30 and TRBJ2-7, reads SQTIHQWPATLVQPVGSPLSLECTVEGTSNPNLYWYRQAAGRGLQLLFYSVGIGQISSEVPQNLSASRPQDRQFILSSKKLLLSDSGFYLCACKGFRSYEQYFGPGTRLTVT.

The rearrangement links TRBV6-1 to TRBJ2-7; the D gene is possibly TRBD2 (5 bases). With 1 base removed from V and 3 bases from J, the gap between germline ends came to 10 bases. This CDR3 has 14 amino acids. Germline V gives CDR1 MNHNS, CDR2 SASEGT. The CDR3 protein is CASSEGGRDYEQYF. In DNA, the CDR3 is TGTGCCAGCAGTGAAGGAGGGAGAGACTACGAGCAGTACTTC.

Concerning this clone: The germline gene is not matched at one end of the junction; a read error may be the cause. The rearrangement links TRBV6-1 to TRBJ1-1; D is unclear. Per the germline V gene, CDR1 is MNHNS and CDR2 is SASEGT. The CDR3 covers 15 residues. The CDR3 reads CASLGTDSANTESFF. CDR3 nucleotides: TGTGCCAGCCTTGGTACCGACTCAGCGAACACTGAATCTTTCTTT.

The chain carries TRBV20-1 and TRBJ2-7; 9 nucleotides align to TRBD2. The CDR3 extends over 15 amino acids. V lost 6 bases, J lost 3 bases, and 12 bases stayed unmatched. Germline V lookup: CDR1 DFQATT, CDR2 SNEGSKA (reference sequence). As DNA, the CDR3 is TGCAGTGCCTCGACCGCGGCTAGCGGGAACTACGAGCAGTACTTC. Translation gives CSASTAASGNYEQYF.

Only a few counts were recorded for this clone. The CDR3 nucleotides read TGCGCCAGCAGCCAGTGGACAGGGGGCAACAATGAGCAGTTCTTC. This sequence encodes CASSQWTGGNNEQFF. The chain has TRBV5-1 and TRBJ2-1; 11 nucleotides match TRBD1. CDR1 is SGHRS and CDR2 is YFSETQ in the germline V gene. Trimming at V came to 4 bases and at J to 5 bases, leaving 5 bases not matched to a gene. CDR3 length equals 15 residues.

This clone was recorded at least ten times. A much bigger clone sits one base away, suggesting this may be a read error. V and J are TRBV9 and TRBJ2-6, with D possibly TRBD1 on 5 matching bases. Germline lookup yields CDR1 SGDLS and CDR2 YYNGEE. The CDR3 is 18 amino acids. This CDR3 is CASSDRLVSISGANALTF. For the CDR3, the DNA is TGTGCCAGCAGCGATAGGTTAGTGTCGATTTCTGGGGCCAACGCCCTGACTTTC.

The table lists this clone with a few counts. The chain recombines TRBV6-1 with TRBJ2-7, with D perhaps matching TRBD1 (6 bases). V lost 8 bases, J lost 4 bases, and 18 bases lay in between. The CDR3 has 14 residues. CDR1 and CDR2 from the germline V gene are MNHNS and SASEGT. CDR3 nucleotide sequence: TGTGCCAGCCGGATACCTGGGGGCGGATACGAGCAGTACTTC. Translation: CASRIPGGGYEQYF.

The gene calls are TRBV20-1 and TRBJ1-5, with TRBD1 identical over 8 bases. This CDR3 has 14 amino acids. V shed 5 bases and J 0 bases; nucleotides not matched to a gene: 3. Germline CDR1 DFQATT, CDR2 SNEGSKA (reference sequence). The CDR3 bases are TGCAGTGCTCTGGACAGGGATAGCAATCAGCCCCAGCATTTT. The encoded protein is CSALDRDSNQPQHF.

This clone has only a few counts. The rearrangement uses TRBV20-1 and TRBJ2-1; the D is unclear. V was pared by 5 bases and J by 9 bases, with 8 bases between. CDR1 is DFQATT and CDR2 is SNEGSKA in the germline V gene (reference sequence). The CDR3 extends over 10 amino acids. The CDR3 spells CSAGVVEQFF. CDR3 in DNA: TGCAGTGCTGGGGTGGTTGAGCAGTTCTTC.

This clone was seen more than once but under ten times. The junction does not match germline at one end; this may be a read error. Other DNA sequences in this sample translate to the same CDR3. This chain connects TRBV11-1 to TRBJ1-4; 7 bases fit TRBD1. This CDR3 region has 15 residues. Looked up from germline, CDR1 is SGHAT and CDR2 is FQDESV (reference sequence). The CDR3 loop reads CASSQPGTDDEKLFF. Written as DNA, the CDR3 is TGTGCCAGCAGCCAACCCGGGACAGACGACGAGAAACTGTTTTTC. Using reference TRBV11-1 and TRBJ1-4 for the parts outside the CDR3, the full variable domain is EAEVAQSPRYKITEKSQAVAFWCDPISGHATLYWYRQILGQGPELLVQFQDESVVDDSQLPKDRFSAERLKGVDSTLKIQPAELGDSAMYLCASSQPGTDDEKLFFGSGTQLSVL.

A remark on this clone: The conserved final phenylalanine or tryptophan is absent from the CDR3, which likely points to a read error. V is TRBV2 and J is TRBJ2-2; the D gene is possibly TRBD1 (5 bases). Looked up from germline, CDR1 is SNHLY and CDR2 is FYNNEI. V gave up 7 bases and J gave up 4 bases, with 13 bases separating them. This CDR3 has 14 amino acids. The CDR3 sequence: CASKVQGPTGELFL. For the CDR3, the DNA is TGTGCCAGCAAGGTGCAGGGCCCCACCGGGGAGCTGTTTCTT.

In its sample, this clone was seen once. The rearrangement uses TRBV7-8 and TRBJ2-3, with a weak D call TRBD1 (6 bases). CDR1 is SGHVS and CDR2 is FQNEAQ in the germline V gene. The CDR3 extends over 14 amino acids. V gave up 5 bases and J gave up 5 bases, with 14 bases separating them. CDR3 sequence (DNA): TGTGCCAGCAGCCAAGATACAGGGAGAGATACGCAGTATTTT. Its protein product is CASSQDTGRDTQYF.